The next 16 T cell receptor beta chains were all read from a single sample in a study of blood T cell repertoires in COVID-19. Sequencing used immunoSEQ multiplex PCR; TCRdb keeps in-frame clones, though not all of them. The table has about 530,000 clones, approximately 88% seen once. Source material: peripheral blood. The receptors were gathered from a woman between 45 and 60 years old with COVID-19, enrolled during active disease.

This chain connects TRBV27 to TRBJ1-1, with D uncertain. This CDR3 is 15 amino acids long. Trimming stripped 7 bases from V and 5 bases from J, with 20 bases between. Per the germline V gene, CDR1 is MNHEY and CDR2 is SMNVEV (reference sequence). CDR3 sequence (DNA): TGTGCCAGCACCTCATCTGGCCGAGGAGGGACTGAAGCTTTCTTT. This translates into CASTSSGRGGTEAFF.

For this clone: This same CDR3 is encoded by further DNA sequences in the sample. The J gene is TRBJ1-1, the V gene TRBV5-1; no clear D. V was trimmed by 1 base and J by 4 bases, leaving 8 bases between them. CDR1 SGHRS and CDR2 YFSETQ come from the germline V gene. The CDR3 has 13 amino acids. CDR3 bases: TGCGCCAGCAGCTTGTCGGTTGGCACTGAAGCTTTCTTT. This codes for CASSLSVGTEAFF.

The J gene is TRBJ2-5, the V gene TRBV30, with TRBD1 matching 8 bases. V trimming: 3 bases; J trimming: 1 base; junction bases outside the gene matches: 7. Germline CDR1 and CDR2: GTSNPN and SVGIG (reference sequence). This CDR3 comprises 15 residues. CDR3 DNA: TGTGCCTGGAGGGCCGGACAGGGCTCCCAAGAGACCCAGTACTTC. This gives the protein CAWRAGQGSQETQYF.

Comment on this clone: The germline gene is not matched at one end of the junction; a read error may be the cause. The chain links TRBV13 to TRBJ2-3; D is uncertain. The CDR3 sequence is 19 residues long. Germline CDR1 PRHDT, CDR2 FYEKMQ (reference sequence). As DNA, the CDR3 is TGTGCCATCAGCCCCCCGTGGCCGGCAGGTCCGCGCGTGCCAGATACGCAGTATTTT. Its translation is CAISPPWPAGPRVPDTQYF.

CDR3 amino acids: CATSGQDRDFQETQYF. CDR3 DNA sequence: TGTGCCACCAGCGGCCAGGACAGGGACTTTCAAGAGACCCAGTACTTC. The chain uses TRBV15 and TRBJ2-5; 8 positions match TRBD1. Trimming removed 5 bases from V and 2 bases from J; junction bases left unmatched: 10. From germline, CDR1 is LNHNV and CDR2 YYDKDF (reference sequence). The CDR3 is 16 amino acids.

About this clone: One end of the junction fails to match germline, which may point to a read error. This chain joins TRBV2 and TRBJ1-3; 7 bases fit TRBD1. Germline assignment: CDR1 SNHLY and CDR2 FYNNEI. The CDR3 loop spans 13 amino acids. DNA of the CDR3: TGCCGGGCCGACAGGGACTCAGGAAACACCATATATTTT. This encodes CRADRDSGNTIYF.

This clone has only one observation. The chain links TRBV7-3 to TRBJ2-3, with D unclear. The V and J ends lost 5 bases and 0 bases respectively, with 6 bases between them. CDR3 length: 13 residues. Germline V gene lookup returns CDR1 SGHTA and CDR2 FQGTGA. CDR3 residues: CASSQVSTDTQYF. The CDR3 nucleotides read TGTGCCAGCAGCCAGGTTAGCACAGATACGCAGTATTTT.

The table lists this clone with a few counts. CDR3 sequence reads: CASGLKQQGSYEQYF. The CDR3 coding sequence is TGTGCCAGCGGTCTGAAGCAACAGGGCTCCTACGAGCAGTACTTC. J is TRBJ2-7 and V is TRBV6-5, with D maybe TRBD1 (6 bases). V was pared by 8 bases and J by 0 bases, with 17 bases between. In germline, CDR1 is MNHEY, CDR2 SVGAGI. The CDR3 contains 15 residues.

The genes are TRBV19 and TRBJ1-5; 9 bases map to TRBD1. V was clipped by 7 bases and J by 7 bases; unmatched bases: 8. The CDR3 consists of 14 residues. The germline CDR1 and CDR2 sequences are LNHDA and SQIVND (reference sequence). In DNA, the CDR3 is TGTGCCAGTAAAACAGGGGGCAGGGACCAGCCCCAGCATTTT. Its translation: CASKTGGRDQPQHF.

The V and J genes are TRBV28 and TRBJ2-4; unclear D gene. Deletions cut 5 bases from V and 5 bases from J, with 7 bases between. The CDR3 sequence is 12 residues long. The germline V gene has CDR1 MDHEN and CDR2 SYDVKM. CDR3 sequence: CASSVQENIQYF. The CDR3 DNA is TGTGCCAGCAGTGTTCAGGAAAACATTCAGTACTTC.

This chain links TRBV19 with TRBJ2-6; 8 bases agree with TRBD1. Trimming at V came to 6 bases and at J to 2 bases, leaving 9 bases not matched to a gene. Germline assignment: CDR1 LNHDA and CDR2 SQIVND (reference sequence). This CDR3 spans 17 amino acids. In DNA form, the CDR3 reads TGTGCCAGTAGGGAGACAGGGGAGAGGCCTGGGGCCAACGTCCTGACTTTC. Translated: CASRETGERPGANVLTF.

The V call is TRBV5-6, the J call TRBJ2-5; 8 nucleotides align to TRBD1. The CDR3 totals 14 residues. Trimming at V came to 3 bases and at J to 2 bases, leaving 3 bases not matched to a gene. Looked up from germline, CDR1 is SGHDT and CDR2 is YYEEEE. The CDR3 DNA is TGTGCCAGCAGCTCTCGACAGGGGCAAGAGACCCAGTACTTC. This translates into CASSSRQGQETQYF.

The genes are TRBV5-1 and TRBJ2-1; maybe TRBD1 (6 bases). Germline CDR1 SGHRS, CDR2 YFSETQ. The CDR3 is made up of 14 amino acids. V gave up 0 bases and J gave up 4 bases, with 8 bases separating them. CDR3 sequence: CASSLGGGYNEQFF. CDR3 nucleotide sequence: TGCGCCAGCAGCTTGGGAGGGGGTTACAATGAGCAGTTCTTC.

This rearrangement joins TRBV6-1 to TRBJ1-4; 8 bases line up with TRBD1. The CDR3 sequence is 16 residues long. Per germline, CDR1 MNHNS and CDR2 SASEGT. V trimming: 1 base; J trimming: 3 bases; junction bases outside the gene matches: 4. CDR3 region: CASSEGTGPANEKLFF. The DNA of the CDR3 is TGTGCCAGCAGTGAAGGGACAGGGCCAGCTAATGAAAAACTGTTTTTT.

V gene TRBV12-5 combines with J gene TRBJ1-6; D is undetermined. Germline CDR1 LGHNT, CDR2 FRNRAP. Trimming shortened V by 1 base and J by 10 bases, and 5 bases separated the two germline ends. CDR3 length: 12 residues. CDR3 region: CASGLDRSPLHF. CDR3 in DNA: TGTGCTAGTGGTTTGGATCGGTCACCCCTCCACTTT.

The gene calls are TRBV30 and TRBJ1-2; 7 bases line up with TRBD1. The J segment lost 7 bases and the V segment lost 2 bases, leaving 13 bases of the junction unmatched. The CDR3 contains 15 residues. The germline gives CDR1 GTSNPN, CDR2 SVGIG (reference sequence). The CDR3, as DNA: TGTGCCTGGAGTTGGACAGGAGCCTTCGATGGTGGCTACACCTTC. It encodes CAWSWTGAFDGGYTF.